This TCR beta chain was profiled in a study of human T cells and chemical hapten exposure. About the research overall: The study enrolled mostly female patients with alopecia areata, totalis or universalis.

With regard to this clonotype: Antigen: not known.

TCRdb reprocessed the RACE reads with MiXCR, giving one entry per CDR3 protein. The table lists some 64,000 distinct CDR3 sequences, 11% of them singletons. Study conclusions and caveats: Each of the donors had alopecia, so their immune responses may not resemble those of healthy people.

Germline V lookup: CDR1 LGHNA, CDR2 YNFKEQ. V shed 1 base and J shed 3 bases, with 6 bases lying between them. The CDR3 has 13 amino acids. This sample's time point: patch test 3, about 24 weeks after DPC sensitization. Documented treatment: therapeutic diphenylcyclopropenone sensitization with weekly scalp DPC. Source: whole blood, taken in connection with sensitization to the hapten diphenylcyclopropenone (DPC). This TCR was sampled from a woman aged 25 to 39 with alopecia areata. Some clones in this sample may be carry-over from other donors' samples. The gene calls are TRBV4-2 and TRBJ2-5; D may be TRBD1 (5 bases). CDR3 sequence (DNA): TGTGCCAGCAGCCAAGTGACAGAAGAGACCCAGTACTTC. Protein product: CASSQVTEETQYF.